This T cell receptor beta chain was recorded in a study of cytomegalovirus exposure and HLA in healthy donors. Study in general: Earlier findings included roughly 120 million unique TCR beta sequences obtained from about 180 million T cells. Study-level findings and limits: CMV serostatus alone was available as immune exposure information. Most TCRs appeared rarely, but some public TCRs recurred in many donors.

CDR1 is DFQATT and CDR2 is SNEGSKA in the germline V gene (reference sequence). V was clipped by 6 bases and J by 2 bases, with 6 bases between them. This CDR3 has 11 residues. PCR used 60 Vbeta primers and 13 Jbeta primers. Only in-frame clones appear in the TCRdb table, and some are missing; sequencing was by immunoSEQ multiplex PCR. The sample holds roughly 80,000 clones, roughly four fifths seen once. In the case of this clone: What it recognizes is unknown.

The rearrangement links TRBV20-1 to TRBJ2-3, with D unresolved. Material for sequencing was PBMCs. The receptor's source is a woman younger than 45 in good health and CMV-seronegative. The DNA of the CDR3 is TGCAGTGCAACGGTCACAGATACGCAGTATTTT. Amino acid sequence: CSATVTDTQYF.